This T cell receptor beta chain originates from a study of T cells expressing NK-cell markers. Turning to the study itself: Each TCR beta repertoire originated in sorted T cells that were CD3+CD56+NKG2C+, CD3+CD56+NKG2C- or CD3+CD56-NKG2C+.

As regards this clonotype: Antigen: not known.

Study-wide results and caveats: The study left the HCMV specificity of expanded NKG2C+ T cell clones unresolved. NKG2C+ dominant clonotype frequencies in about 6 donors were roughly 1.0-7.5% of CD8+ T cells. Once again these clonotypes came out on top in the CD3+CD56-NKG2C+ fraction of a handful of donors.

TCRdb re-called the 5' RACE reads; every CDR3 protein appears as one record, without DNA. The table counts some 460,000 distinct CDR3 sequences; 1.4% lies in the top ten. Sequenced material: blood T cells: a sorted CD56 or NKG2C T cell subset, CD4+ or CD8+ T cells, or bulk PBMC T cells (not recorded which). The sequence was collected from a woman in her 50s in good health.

The CDR3 region is CASSLLGGGGEQYF. This rearrangement joins TRBV5-4 to TRBJ2-7; TCRdb gives TRBD2 as the D gene, but with no DNA this cannot be confirmed. CDR3 length: 14 residues. From germline, CDR1 is SGHNT and CDR2 YYREEE (reference sequence).